This T cell receptor beta chain was retrieved from a study of PD-1 and CTLA-4 blockade in melanoma. Assay used: immunoSEQ multiplex PCR; TCRdb lists only in-frame clones, some missing. The sample consists of around 32,000 clones, 85% to 90% of them appearing once. The germline CDR1 and CDR2 sequences are LGHNT and FRNRAP. V lost 4 bases and J lost 5; bases outside the gene matches: 8. The CDR3 sequence is 16 residues long. The receptor was isolated from a human donor with melanoma. The chain has TRBV12-5 and TRBJ2-5; 12 bases fit TRBD2. Here the sequenced sample was CD8+ T cells from peripheral blood, taken before anti-PD-1 treatment. The CDR3 sequence: CASGSPGLAGGETQYF. The CDR3 nucleotides read TGTGCTAGTGGTTCACCCGGGCTAGCGGGAGGGGAGACCCAGTACTTC.